This T cell receptor beta chain was found in a study of blood T cell repertoires in COVID-19. Study background: In each case, the material was cDNA or gDNA derived from T cells, B-cell-depleted T cells, or PBMCs.

Produced via immunoSEQ multiplex PCR; TCRdb's table is partial and in-frame only. The table has 110,000 to 150,000 clones, 87% seen once. The recovered donors of Cohort 3 showed two negative PCRs, clearance, or symptom resolution. The sequencing sample was made of PBMCs or T cells enriched from blood (not recorded which). The receptor was derived from a man aged 55 to 70 who had recovered from COVID-19.

DNA for the CDR3: TGTGCCAGTAGTCGGGCGGGGTACTATGGCTACACCTTC. Amino acid sequence: CASSRAGYYGYTF. V gene TRBV19 combines with J gene TRBJ1-2, with D unclear. Between the trimmed V and J ends, which lost 5 bases and 3 bases, there was a span of 10 bases. Germline V gene lookup returns CDR1 LNHDA and CDR2 SQIVND (reference sequence). The CDR3 length is 13 residues.